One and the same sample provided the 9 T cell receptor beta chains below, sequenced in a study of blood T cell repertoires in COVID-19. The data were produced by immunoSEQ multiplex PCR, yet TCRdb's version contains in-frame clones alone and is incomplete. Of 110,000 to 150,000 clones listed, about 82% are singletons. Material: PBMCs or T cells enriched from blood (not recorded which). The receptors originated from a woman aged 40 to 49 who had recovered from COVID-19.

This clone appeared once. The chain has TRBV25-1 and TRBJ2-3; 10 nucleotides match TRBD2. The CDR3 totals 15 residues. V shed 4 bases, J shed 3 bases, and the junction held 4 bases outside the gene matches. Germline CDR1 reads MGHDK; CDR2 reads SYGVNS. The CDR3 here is CASSVLAGGTDTQYF. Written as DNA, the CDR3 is TGTGCCAGCAGTGTATTAGCGGGGGGTACAGATACGCAGTATTTT. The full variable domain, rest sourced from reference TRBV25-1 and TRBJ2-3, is EADIYQTPRYLVIGTGKKITLECSQTMGHDKMYWYQQDPGMELHLIHYSYGVNSTEKGDLSSESTVSRIRTEHFPLTLESARPSHTSQYLCASSVLAGGTDTQYFGPGTRLTVL.

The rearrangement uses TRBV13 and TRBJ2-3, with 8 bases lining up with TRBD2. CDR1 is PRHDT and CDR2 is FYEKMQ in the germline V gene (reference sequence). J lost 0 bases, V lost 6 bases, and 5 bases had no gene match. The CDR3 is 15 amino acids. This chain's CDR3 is CASSLRGVSTDTQYF. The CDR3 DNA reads TGTGCCAGCAGTCTGCGGGGGGTCAGCACAGATACGCAGTATTTT.

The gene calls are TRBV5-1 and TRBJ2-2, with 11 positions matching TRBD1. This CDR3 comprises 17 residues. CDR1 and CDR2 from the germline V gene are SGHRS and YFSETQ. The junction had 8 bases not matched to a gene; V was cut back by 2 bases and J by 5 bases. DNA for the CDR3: TGCGCCAGCAGCTTATACGGTGGACAGGGGGCTACCGGGGAGCTGTTTTTT. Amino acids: CASSLYGGQGATGELFF.

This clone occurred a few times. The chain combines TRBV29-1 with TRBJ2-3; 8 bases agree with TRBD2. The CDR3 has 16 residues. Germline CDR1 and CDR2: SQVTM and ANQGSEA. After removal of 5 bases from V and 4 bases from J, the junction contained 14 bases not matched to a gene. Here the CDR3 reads CSVFVGLEPPADTQYF. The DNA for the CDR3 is TGCAGCGTTTTTGTGGGACTAGAACCCCCCGCAGATACGCAGTATTTT.

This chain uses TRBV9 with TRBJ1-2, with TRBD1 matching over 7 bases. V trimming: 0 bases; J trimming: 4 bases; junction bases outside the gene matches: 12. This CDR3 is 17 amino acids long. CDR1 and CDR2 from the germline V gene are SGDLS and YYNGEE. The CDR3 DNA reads TGTGCCAGCAGCGTAGCTAGGGACAGCAAGGACGGCTATGGCTACACCTTC. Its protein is CASSVARDSKDGYGYTF.

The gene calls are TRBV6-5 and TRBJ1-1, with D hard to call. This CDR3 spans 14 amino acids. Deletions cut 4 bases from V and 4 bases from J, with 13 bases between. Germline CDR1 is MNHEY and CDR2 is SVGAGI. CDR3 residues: CASSSLARGTEAFF. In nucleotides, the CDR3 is TGTGCCAGCAGTTCCCTTGCGCGTGGCACTGAAGCTTTCTTT.

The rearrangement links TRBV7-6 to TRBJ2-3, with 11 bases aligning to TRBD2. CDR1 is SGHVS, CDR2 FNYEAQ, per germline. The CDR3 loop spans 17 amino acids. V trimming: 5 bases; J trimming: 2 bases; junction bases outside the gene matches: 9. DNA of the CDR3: TGTGCCAGCAGCCCTCGGGGGACTAGCGGAGCCACAGATACGCAGTATTTT. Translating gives CASSPRGTSGATDTQYF.

CDR3: CASSRLSESSYNEQFF. In DNA, the CDR3 is TGCGCCAGCAGCCGTCTTAGTGAGAGCTCCTACAATGAGCAGTTCTTC. The rearrangement uses TRBV4-1 and TRBJ2-1; D gene unclear. V was pared by 4 bases and J by 0 bases, with 13 bases between. The CDR3 length is 16 residues. Per the germline V gene, CDR1 is MGHRA and CDR2 is YSYEKL.

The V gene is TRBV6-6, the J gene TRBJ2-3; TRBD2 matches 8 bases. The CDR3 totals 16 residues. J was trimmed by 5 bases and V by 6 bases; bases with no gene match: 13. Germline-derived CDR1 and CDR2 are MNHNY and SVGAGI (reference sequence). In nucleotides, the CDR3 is TGTGCCAGCAGCCGATCTTCGGGGGGGCCCGAAGATACGCAGTATTTT. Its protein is CASSRSSGGPEDTQYF.